The T cell receptor beta chain under discussion was sequenced for a study of OX40 agonist ivuxolimab in advanced cancers. Blood sampling was done at baseline, cycle 4 day 1, and cycle 7 day 1. In regard to this clone: The antigen is not known.

V gave up 3 bases and J gave up 8 bases, with 10 bases separating them. There are 12 residues in the CDR3. Per germline, CDR1 SQVTM and CDR2 ANQGSEA. Overall study findings and caveats: Partly responding patients at 0.1-3.0 mg/kg showed some of the smallest clonal expansion. Dose levels from 0.1 to 3.0 mg/kg saw CD4+ and CD8+ blood T cells expand clonally by week 6.

Sequencing used immunoSEQ multiplex PCR; TCRdb keeps in-frame clones, though not all of them. The sample includes 60,000 to 65,000 clones, 84% of them seen just once. The TCR comes from an adult with an advanced solid tumor such as melanoma, head and neck, liver or kidney cancer. The sequencing used CD4+ or CD8+ T cells sorted from blood, collected in a trial of the OX40 agonist ivuxolimab. The chain combines TRBV29-1 with TRBJ1-4; tentatively, D is TRBD1 (6 bases). The CDR3 DNA reads TGCAGCGTTGAGGGGGCCCGGGAAAAACTGTTTTTT. This translates into CSVEGAREKLFF.